This entry lists 14 T cell receptor beta chains sequenced from one sample in a study of blood T cell repertoires in COVID-19. TCRdb's table, derived via immunoSEQ multiplex PCR, lists solely in-frame clones and lacks some. The repertoire holds 180,000 or so clones, with 86% as singletons. Sequenced: PBMCs or T cells enriched from blood (not recorded which). Receptors originate from a woman in her 30s who had recovered from COVID-19.

The chain employs TRBV20-1 and TRBJ2-7, with TRBD2 matching over 14 bases. V lost 3 bases and J lost 0; bases outside the gene matches: 22. The CDR3 is made up of 22 amino acids. Germline V CDR1 and CDR2: DFQATT, SNEGSKA (reference sequence). CDR3 DNA sequence: TGCAGTGCTAGTACCGGGACTAGCGGGAGAGGGCAGCATGGGGTGCGCTCCTACGAGCAGTACTTC. It codes for CSASTGTSGRGQHGVRSYEQYF.

This clone occurred a few times. The genes are TRBV6-5 and TRBJ2-2; no definite D call. CDR1 and CDR2 (germline): MNHEY, SVGAGI. The CDR3 spans 11 residues. V lost 5 bases, J lost 4 bases, and 2 bases lay in between. The DNA for the CDR3 is TGTGCCAGCAGTCGCACCGGGGAGCTGTTTTTT. Translation: CASSRTGELFF.

The chain links TRBV30 to TRBJ2-1; D is possibly TRBD2 (7 bases). From germline, CDR1 is GTSNPN and CDR2 SVGIG (reference sequence). V shed 4 bases and J shed 0 bases, with 16 bases lying between them. CDR3 length: 16 amino acids. The DNA of the CDR3 is TGTGCCTGGATGGGGGCGGGAGTCCCCTCCTACAATGAGCAGTTCTTC. Translation: CAWMGAGVPSYNEQFF. Full variable domain (outside the CDR3, taken from reference TRBV30 and TRBJ2-1): SQTIHQWPATLVQPVGSPLSLECTVEGTSNPNLYWYRQAAGRGLQLLFYSVGIGQISSEVPQNLSASRPQDRQFILSSKKLLLSDSGFYLCAWMGAGVPSYNEQFFGPGTRLTVL.

The genes are TRBV3-1 (or the pseudogene TRBV3-2) and TRBJ2-7; TRBD1 matches at 9 bases. V gave up 2 bases and J gave up 3 bases; unmatched junction bases: 2. The CDR3 extends over 14 amino acids. CDR1 and CDR2 from the germline V gene are LGHDT and YNNKEL (reference sequence). The CDR3 loop reads CASSQPDRGYEQYF. In DNA form, the CDR3 reads TGTGCCAGCAGCCAACCGGACAGGGGCTACGAGCAGTACTTC.

The rearrangement links TRBV9 to TRBJ2-5, with a tentative D call TRBD1 (5 bases). Germline CDR1 is SGDLS and CDR2 is YYNGEE. This CDR3 contains 14 residues. V was cut by 0 bases and J by 1 base, with 7 bases left in between. CDR3 DNA: TGTGCCAGCAGCGTAGCTGGGGCCCAAGAGACCCAGTACTTC. Encoded protein: CASSVAGAQETQYF.

The chain employs TRBV19 and TRBJ2-7; maybe TRBD2 (5 bases). Germline V gives CDR1 LNHDA, CDR2 SQIVND (reference sequence). This CDR3 is 14 amino acids long. V was shortened by 2 bases and J by 9 bases, with 17 bases between the two germline ends. For the CDR3, the DNA is TGTGCCAGTAGTATAAGAGGGAACTACGAAGGGCAGTACTTC. Its translation is CASSIRGNYEGQYF.

J is TRBJ2-1 and V is TRBV3-1 (or the pseudogene TRBV3-2), with a weak D call TRBD2 (5 bases). The germline V and J ends were trimmed by 1 base and 6 bases, with 10 bases remaining between them. This CDR3 has 14 amino acids. Per germline, CDR1 LGHDT and CDR2 YNNKEL (reference sequence). CDR3 in amino acids: CASSQGAAVNEQFF. The CDR3 DNA is TGTGCCAGCAGCCAAGGGGCAGCGGTCAATGAGCAGTTCTTC.

The V call is TRBV11-2, the J call TRBJ1-5; no clear D gene. Germline CDR1 SGHAT, CDR2 FQNNGV. Trimming cost V 1 base and J 1 base, with 11 bases left between them. The CDR3 contains 16 residues. Written as DNA, the CDR3 is TGTGCCAGCAGCTTAGCCGGAGGAGGGAGCAATCAGCCCCAGCATTTT. Amino acid sequence: CASSLAGGGSNQPQHF.

This chain links TRBV24-1 with TRBJ1-2, with 7 bases aligning to TRBD1. J lost 2 bases, V lost 4 bases, and 6 bases had no gene match. Germline CDR1 KGHDR, CDR2 SFDVKD. The CDR3 contains 15 residues. This chain's CDR3 is CATSDHRDRNYGYTF. The DNA for the CDR3 is TGTGCCACCAGTGACCACCGGGACAGAAACTATGGCTACACCTTC.

The V and J genes are TRBV10-3 and TRBJ1-1; 7 bases agree with TRBD1. Germline-derived CDR1 and CDR2 are ENHRY and SYGVKD. The V gene end was trimmed by 6 bases and the J gene end by 5 bases; junction bases not matched to a gene: 9. This CDR3 contains 14 residues. The CDR3 DNA sequence: TGTGCCATCAGACGACAGGGCGGGTGGACTGAAGCTTTCTTT. This translates into CAIRRQGGWTEAFF.

The table lists this clone with a few counts. The chain links TRBV10-2 to TRBJ1-2, with no clear D. V was cut by 4 bases and J by 8 bases, with 17 bases left in between. The germline CDR1 and CDR2 sequences are WSHSY and SAAADI. The CDR3 loop spans 14 amino acids. The CDR3 spells CASSGPSGRAGYTF. CDR3 nucleotide sequence: TGCGCCAGCAGTGGTCCGTCGGGGAGAGCAGGCTACACCTTC.

The rearrangement joins TRBV10-3 to TRBJ2-5, with D tentatively TRBD2 (5 bases). Deletions cut 2 bases from V and 4 bases from J, with 8 bases between. The germline V gene encodes CDR1 ENHRY and CDR2 SYGVKD. The CDR3 contains 13 residues. Here the CDR3 reads CAISEGGGETQYF. DNA for the CDR3: TGTGCCATCAGTGAGGGTGGAGGAGAGACCCAGTACTTC.

This clone was seen only once. V gene TRBV9 combines with J gene TRBJ1-2; tentatively, D is TRBD1 (5 bases). V was cut by 0 bases and J by 6 bases, with 12 bases left in between. This CDR3 has 14 residues. Germline lookup yields CDR1 SGDLS and CDR2 YYNGEE. CDR3 DNA sequence: TGTGCCAGCAGCGTAGATATAAGGGGCGATGGCTACACCTTC. Its protein product is CASSVDIRGDGYTF.

The genes are TRBV11-2 and TRBJ2-7; 11 positions match TRBD1. The CDR3 extends over 15 amino acids. Germline loops: CDR1 SGHAT, CDR2 FQNNGV. With V trimmed by 6 bases and J by 3 bases, 7 bases remained unmatched. Here the CDR3 reads CASSYTGTGGYEQYF. In DNA form, the CDR3 reads TGTGCCAGCAGTTATACCGGGACAGGGGGCTACGAGCAGTACTTC.